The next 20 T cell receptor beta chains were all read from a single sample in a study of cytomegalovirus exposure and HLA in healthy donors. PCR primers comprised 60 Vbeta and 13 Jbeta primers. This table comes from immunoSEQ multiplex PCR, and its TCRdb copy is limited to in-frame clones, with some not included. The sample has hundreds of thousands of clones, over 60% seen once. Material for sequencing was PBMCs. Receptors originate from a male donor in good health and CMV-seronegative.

This chain's CDR3 is CASSYYGQGNTDTQYF. The CDR3 DNA sequence: TGTGCCAGCAGTTACTACGGACAGGGGAACACAGATACGCAGTATTTT. J is TRBJ2-3 and V is TRBV6-5, with TRBD1 matching 9 bases. The V gene end was trimmed by 1 base and the J gene end by 2 bases; junction bases not matched to a gene: 4. CDR1 is MNHEY and CDR2 is SVGAGI in the germline V gene. The CDR3 sequence is 16 residues long.

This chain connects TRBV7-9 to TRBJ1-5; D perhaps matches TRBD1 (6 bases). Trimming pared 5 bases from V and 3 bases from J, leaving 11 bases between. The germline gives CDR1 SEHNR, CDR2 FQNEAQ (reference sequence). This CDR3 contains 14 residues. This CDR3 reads CASSVQGPNQPQHF. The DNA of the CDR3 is TGTGCCAGCAGCGTACAGGGCCCCAATCAGCCCCAGCATTTT. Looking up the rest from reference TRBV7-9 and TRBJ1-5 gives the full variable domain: DTGVSQNPRHKITKRGQNVTFRCDPISEHNRLYWYRQTLGQGPEFLTYFQNEAQLEKSRLLSDRFSAERPKGSFSTLEIQRTEQGDSAMYLCASSVQGPNQPQHFGDGTRLSIL.

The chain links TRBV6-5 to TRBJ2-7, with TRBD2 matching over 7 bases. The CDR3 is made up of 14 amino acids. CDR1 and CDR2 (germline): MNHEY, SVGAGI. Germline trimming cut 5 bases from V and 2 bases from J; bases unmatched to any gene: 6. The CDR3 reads CASSERGPTYEQYF. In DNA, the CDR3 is TGTGCCAGCAGTGAGCGGGGCCCCACCTACGAGCAGTACTTC.

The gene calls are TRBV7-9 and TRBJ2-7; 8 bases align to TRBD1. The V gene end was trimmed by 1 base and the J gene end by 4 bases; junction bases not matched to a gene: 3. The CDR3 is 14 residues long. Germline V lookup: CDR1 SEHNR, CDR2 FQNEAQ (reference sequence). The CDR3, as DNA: TGTGCCAGCAGCTTAGTGGGACAGGAATACGAGCAGTACTTC. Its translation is CASSLVGQEYEQYF.

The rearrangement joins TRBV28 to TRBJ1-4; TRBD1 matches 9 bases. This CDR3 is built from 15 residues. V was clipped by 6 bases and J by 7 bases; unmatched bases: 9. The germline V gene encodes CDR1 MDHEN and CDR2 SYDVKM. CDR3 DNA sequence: TGTGCCAGCAGGAAAACAGGGGGCGCGGGTGAAAAACTGTTTTTT. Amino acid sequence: CASRKTGGAGEKLFF.

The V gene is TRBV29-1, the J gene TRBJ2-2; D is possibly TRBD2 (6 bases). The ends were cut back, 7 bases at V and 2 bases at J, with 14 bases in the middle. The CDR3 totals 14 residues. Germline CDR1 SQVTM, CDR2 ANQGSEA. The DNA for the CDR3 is TGCAGCGGTCTGTCTAGCGATAACACCGGGGAGCTGTTTTTT. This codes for CSGLSSDNTGELFF.

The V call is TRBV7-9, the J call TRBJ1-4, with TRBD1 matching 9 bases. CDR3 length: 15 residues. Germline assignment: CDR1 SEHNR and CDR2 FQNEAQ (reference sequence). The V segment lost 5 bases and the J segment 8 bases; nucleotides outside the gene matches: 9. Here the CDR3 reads CASSLTGQGYEKLFF. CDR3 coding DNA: TGTGCCAGCAGCCTAACGGGACAGGGTTACGAAAAACTGTTTTTT.

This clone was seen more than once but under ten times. CDR3 nucleotides: TGTGCCAGTAGTTCGGACAGGGCCTATCAGCCCCAGCATTTT. It encodes CASSSDRAYQPQHF. J is TRBJ1-5 and V is TRBV19; TRBD1 agrees at 8 bases. In germline, CDR1 is LNHDA, CDR2 SQIVND (reference sequence). The ends lost 5 bases at V and 5 bases at J; junction bases unmatched: 5. There are 14 residues in the CDR3.

The CDR3 reads CASSPSGGGQGEGGYTF. The CDR3 nucleotides are TGTGCCAGCAGCCCATCCGGTGGGGGACAGGGGGAAGGTGGCTACACCTTC. The V and J genes are TRBV9 and TRBJ1-2; 11 bases are a match to TRBD1. The germline V gene encodes CDR1 SGDLS and CDR2 YYNGEE. With 4 bases clipped from V and 7 bases from J, the junction kept 15 bases outside the gene matches. The CDR3 has 17 residues. Full variable domain (rest looked up from reference TRBV9 and TRBJ1-2): DSGVTQTPKHLITATGQRVTLRCSPRSGDLSVYWYQQSLDQGLQFLIQYYNGEERAKGNILERFSAQQFPDLHSELNLSSLELGDSALYFCASSPSGGGQGEGGYTFGSGTRLTVV.

This CDR3 reads CASSYTGANQPQHF. CDR3 DNA: TGTGCCAGCAGTTACACAGGAGCTAATCAGCCCCAGCATTTT. The chain employs TRBV6-5 and TRBJ1-5; possible D gene TRBD1, 5 bases. With 2 bases removed from V and 4 bases from J, the gap between germline ends came to 9 bases. Looked up from germline, CDR1 is MNHEY and CDR2 is SVGAGI. CDR3 size: 14 residues.

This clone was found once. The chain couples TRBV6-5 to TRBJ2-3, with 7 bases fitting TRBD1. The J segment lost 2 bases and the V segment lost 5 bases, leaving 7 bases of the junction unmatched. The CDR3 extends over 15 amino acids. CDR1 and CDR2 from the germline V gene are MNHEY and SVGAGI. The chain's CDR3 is CASSLRDRATDTQYF. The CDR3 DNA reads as TGTGCCAGCAGTCTCCGGGACAGAGCCACAGATACGCAGTATTTT.

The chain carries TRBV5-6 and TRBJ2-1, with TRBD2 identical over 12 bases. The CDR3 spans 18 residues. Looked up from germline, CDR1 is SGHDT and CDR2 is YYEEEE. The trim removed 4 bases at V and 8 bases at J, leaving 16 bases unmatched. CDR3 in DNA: TGTGCCAGCAGCGGAACTAGCGGGGGGATTCAAATGTGGGATGAGCAGTTCTTC. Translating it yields CASSGTSGGIQMWDEQFF.

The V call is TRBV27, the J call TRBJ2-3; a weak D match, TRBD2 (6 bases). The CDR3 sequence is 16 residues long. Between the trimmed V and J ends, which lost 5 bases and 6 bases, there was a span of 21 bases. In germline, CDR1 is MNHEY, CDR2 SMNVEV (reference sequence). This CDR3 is CASSPRVAERMDTQYF. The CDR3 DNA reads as TGTGCCAGCAGTCCCCGAGTAGCGGAGAGGATGGATACGCAGTATTTT.

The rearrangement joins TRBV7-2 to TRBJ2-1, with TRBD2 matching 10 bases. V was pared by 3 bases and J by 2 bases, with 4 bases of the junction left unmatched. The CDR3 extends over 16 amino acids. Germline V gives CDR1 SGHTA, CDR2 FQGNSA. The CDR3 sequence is CASSFLAGAAYNEQFF. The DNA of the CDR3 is TGTGCCAGCAGCTTCCTAGCGGGGGCCGCCTACAATGAGCAGTTCTTC.

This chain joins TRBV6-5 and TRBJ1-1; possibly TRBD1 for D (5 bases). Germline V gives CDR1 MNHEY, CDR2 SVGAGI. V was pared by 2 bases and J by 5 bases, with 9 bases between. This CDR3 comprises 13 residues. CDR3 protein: CASSYPGETEAFF. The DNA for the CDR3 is TGTGCCAGCAGTTACCCGGGGGAGACTGAAGCTTTCTTT.

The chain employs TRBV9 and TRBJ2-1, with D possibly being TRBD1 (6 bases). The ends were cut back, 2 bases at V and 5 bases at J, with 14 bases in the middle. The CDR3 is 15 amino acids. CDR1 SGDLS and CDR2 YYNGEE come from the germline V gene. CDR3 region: CASSVAARGNNEQFF. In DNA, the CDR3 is TGTGCCAGCAGCGTGGCGGCGAGGGGGAACAATGAGCAGTTCTTC.

The CDR3 DNA sequence: TGTGCCTGGACCGGACTAGCCAGTTTCAATGAGCAGTTCTTC. Translation gives CAWTGLASFNEQFF. The genes are TRBV30 and TRBJ2-1; 8 bases match TRBD2. Germline V gene sequence: CDR1 GTSNPN, CDR2 SVGIG (reference sequence). Unmatched junction bases numbered 8, after V lost 4 bases and J lost 6 bases. CDR3 length: 14 amino acids.

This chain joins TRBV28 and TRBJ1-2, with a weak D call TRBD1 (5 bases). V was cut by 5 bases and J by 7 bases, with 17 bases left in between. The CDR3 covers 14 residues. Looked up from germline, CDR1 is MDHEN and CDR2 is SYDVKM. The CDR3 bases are TGTGCCAGCAGTCTCCCGGGACTATTTGGTGGCTACACCTTC. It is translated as CASSLPGLFGGYTF.

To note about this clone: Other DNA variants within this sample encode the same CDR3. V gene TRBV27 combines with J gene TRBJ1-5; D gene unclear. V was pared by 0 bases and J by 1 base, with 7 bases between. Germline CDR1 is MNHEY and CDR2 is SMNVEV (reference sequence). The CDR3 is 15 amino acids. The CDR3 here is CASSLSGGSNQPQHF. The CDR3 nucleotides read TGTGCCAGCAGTTTATCGGGAGGGAGCAATCAGCCCCAGCATTTT.

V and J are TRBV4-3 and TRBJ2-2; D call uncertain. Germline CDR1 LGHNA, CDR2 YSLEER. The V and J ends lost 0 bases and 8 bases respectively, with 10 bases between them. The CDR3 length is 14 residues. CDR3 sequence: CASSQDFRAGELFF. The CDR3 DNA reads TGCGCCAGCAGCCAAGATTTTCGTGCGGGGGAGCTGTTTTTT.